This T cell receptor (beta chain) was sequenced during a study of blood T cell repertoires in COVID-19. Study-level information: Specimens from acute and convalescent COVID-19 originated in the United States, Italy and Spain.

Repertoires were generated with immunoSEQ multiplex PCR, while TCRdb's copy carries only in-frame clones and drops some. The sample has tens of thousands of clones, more than 75% seen once. The CDR3 is 12 amino acids. V was pared by 3 bases and J by 0 bases, with 3 bases between. Germline values: CDR1 KGHSH, CDR2 LQKENI. The V call is TRBV18, the J call TRBJ2-7; D is ambiguous. The receptor was isolated from a human donor in a cohort sampled during active COVID-19. Source material: peripheral blood. The CDR3 bases are TGTGCCAGCTCACCCAACTCCTACGAGCAGTACTTC. This codes for CASSPNSYEQYF.